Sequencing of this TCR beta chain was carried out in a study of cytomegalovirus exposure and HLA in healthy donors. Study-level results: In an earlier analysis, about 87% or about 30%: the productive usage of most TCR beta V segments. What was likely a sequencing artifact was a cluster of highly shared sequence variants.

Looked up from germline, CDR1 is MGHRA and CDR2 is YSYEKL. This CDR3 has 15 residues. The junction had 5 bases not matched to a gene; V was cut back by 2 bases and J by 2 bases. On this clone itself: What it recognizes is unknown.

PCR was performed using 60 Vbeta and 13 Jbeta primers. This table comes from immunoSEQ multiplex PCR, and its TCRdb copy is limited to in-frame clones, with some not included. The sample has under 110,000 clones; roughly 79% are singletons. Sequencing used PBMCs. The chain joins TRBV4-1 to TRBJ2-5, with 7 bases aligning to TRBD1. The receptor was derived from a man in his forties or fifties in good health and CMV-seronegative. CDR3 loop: CASSQPGQSQETQYF. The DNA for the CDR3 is TGCGCCAGCAGCCAACCGGGACAGTCGCAAGAGACCCAGTACTTC.